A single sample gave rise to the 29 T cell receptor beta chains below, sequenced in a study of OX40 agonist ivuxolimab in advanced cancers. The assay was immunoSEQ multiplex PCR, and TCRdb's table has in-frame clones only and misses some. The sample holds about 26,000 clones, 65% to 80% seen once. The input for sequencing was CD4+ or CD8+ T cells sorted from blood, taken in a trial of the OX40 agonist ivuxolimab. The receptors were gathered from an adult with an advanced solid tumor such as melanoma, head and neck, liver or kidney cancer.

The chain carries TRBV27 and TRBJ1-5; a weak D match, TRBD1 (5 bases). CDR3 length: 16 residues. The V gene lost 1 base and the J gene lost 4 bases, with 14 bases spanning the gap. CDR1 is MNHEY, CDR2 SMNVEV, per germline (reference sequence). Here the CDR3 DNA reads TGTGCCAGCAGTTTATGGTCGGACGGGGGTAATCAGCCCCAGCATTTT. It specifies CASSLWSDGGNQPQHF.

The CDR3, as DNA: TGTGCCAGCAGCTTCCGACGGGCAAACTACGAGCAGTACTTC. Protein sequence: CASSFRRANYEQYF. The genes are TRBV13 and TRBJ2-7; no clear D gene. Looked up from germline, CDR1 is PRHDT and CDR2 is FYEKMQ (reference sequence). Trimming shortened V by 3 bases and J by 3 bases, and 12 bases separated the two germline ends. The CDR3 spans 14 residues. The complete variable domain, with remaining parts taken from reference TRBV13 and TRBJ2-7, reads AAGVIQSPRHLIKEKRETATLKCYPIPRHDTVYWYQQGPGQDPQFLISFYEKMQSDKGSIPDRFSAQQFSDYHSELNMSSLELGDSALYFCASSFRRANYEQYFGPGTRLTVT.

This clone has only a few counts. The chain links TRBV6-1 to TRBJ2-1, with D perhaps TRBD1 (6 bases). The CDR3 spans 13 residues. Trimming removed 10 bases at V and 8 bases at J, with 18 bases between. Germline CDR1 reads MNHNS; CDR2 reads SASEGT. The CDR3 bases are TGTGCCACCACCACCCAACAGGGTGATGAGCAGTTCTTC. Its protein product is CATTTQQGDEQFF.

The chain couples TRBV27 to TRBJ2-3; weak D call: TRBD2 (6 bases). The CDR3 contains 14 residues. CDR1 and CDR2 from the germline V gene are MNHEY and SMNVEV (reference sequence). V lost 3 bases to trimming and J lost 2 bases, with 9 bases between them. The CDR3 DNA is TGTGCCAGCAGTTTGGGAGGTTACACAGATACGCAGTATTTT. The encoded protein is CASSLGGYTDTQYF.

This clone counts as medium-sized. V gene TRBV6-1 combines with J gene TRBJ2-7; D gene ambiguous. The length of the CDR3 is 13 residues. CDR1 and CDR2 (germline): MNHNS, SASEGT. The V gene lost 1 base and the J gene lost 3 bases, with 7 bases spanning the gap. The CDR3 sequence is CASSEGESYEQYF. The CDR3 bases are TGTGCCAGCAGTGAAGGTGAGAGCTACGAGCAGTACTTC.

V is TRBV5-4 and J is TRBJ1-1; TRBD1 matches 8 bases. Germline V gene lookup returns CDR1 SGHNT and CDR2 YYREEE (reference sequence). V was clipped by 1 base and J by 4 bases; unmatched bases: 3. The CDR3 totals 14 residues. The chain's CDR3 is CASSLQGAGTEAFF. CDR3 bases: TGTGCCAGCAGCTTGCAGGGGGCCGGCACTGAAGCTTTCTTT.

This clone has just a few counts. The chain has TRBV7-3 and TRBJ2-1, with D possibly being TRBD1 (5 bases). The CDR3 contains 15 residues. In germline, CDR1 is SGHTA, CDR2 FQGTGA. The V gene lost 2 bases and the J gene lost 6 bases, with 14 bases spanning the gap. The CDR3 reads CASSLGQGNSNEQFF. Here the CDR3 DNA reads TGTGCCAGCAGCTTAGGGCAGGGAAACAGCAATGAGCAGTTCTTC.

The CDR3 protein is CASTPGPFAGNTIYF. Written as DNA, the CDR3 is TGTGCCAGCACCCCAGGGCCGTTTGCCGGAAACACCATATATTTT. The gene calls are TRBV6-1 and TRBJ1-3; TRBD1 is a possible D gene (5 bases). This CDR3 is 15 amino acids long. V dropped 7 bases and J dropped 4 bases, with 17 bases sitting between them. From germline, CDR1 is MNHNS and CDR2 SASEGT.

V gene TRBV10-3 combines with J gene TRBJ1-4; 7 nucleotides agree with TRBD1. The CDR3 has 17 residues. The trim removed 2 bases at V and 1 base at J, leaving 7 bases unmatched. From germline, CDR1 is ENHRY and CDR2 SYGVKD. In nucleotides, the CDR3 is TGTGCCATCAGTGAGCAACGGGGACAGCTAACTAATGAAAAACTGTTTTTT. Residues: CAISEQRGQLTNEKLFF.

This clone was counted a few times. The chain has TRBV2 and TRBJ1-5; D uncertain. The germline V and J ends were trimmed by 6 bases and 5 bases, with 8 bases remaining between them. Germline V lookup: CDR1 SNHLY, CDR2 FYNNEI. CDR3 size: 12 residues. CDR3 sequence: CASSPGDQPQHF. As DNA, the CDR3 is TGTGCCAGCAGCCCTGGGGATCAGCCCCAGCATTTT.

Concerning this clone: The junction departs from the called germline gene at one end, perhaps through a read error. The CDR3, as DNA: TGTGCCAGCAGCTTAGGTATCCCCGACAGGGTGGGGAATTTT. Residues: CASSLGIPDRVGNF. The chain links TRBV7-9 to TRBJ2-3; 7 positions agree with TRBD1. Germline CDR1 SEHNR, CDR2 FQNEAQ (reference sequence). The CDR3 covers 14 residues.

CDR3 protein: CASSFRLGNGEQYF. CDR3 nucleotides: TGTGCCAGTAGTTTTCGTTTGGGGAATGGCGAGCAGTACTTC. The genes are TRBV19 and TRBJ2-7; D not certain. Trimming pared 5 bases from V and 6 bases from J, leaving 17 bases between. The V gene's germline CDR1 is LNHDA and CDR2 SQIVND (reference sequence). The CDR3 is 14 residues long.

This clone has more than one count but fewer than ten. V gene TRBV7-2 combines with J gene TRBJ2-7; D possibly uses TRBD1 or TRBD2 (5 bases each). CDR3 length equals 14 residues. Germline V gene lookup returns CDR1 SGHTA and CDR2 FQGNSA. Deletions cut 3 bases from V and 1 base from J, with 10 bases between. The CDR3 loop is CASSFGTPSYEQYF. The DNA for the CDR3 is TGTGCCAGCAGCTTTGGGACCCCTTCCTACGAGCAGTACTTC.

CDR3 protein: CASSLGAGPETQYF. The CDR3 DNA reads TGCGCCAGCAGCTTGGGCGCAGGACCAGAGACCCAGTACTTC. V usage is TRBV5-1 and J usage is TRBJ2-5; D is unresolved. This CDR3 spans 14 amino acids. The V gene lost 0 bases and the J gene lost 4 bases, with 10 bases spanning the gap. From germline, CDR1 is SGHRS and CDR2 YFSETQ.

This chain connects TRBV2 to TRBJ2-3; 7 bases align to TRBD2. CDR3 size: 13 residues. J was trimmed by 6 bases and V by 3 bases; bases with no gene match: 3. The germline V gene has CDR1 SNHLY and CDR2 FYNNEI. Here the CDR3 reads CASSDSREDTQYF. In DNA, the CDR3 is TGTGCCAGCAGTGACTCGCGGGAGGATACGCAGTATTTT.

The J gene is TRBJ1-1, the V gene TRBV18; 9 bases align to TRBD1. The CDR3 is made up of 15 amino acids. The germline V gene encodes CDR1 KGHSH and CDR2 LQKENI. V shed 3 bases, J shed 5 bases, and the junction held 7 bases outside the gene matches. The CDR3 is CASSPGQGYGTEAFF. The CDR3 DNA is TGTGCCAGCTCACCCGGACAGGGGTATGGGACTGAAGCTTTCTTT.

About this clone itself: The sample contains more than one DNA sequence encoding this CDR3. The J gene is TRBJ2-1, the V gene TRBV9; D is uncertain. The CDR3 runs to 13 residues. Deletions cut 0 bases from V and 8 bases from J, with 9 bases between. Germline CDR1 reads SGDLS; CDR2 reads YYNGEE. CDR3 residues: CASSVGIYDEQFF. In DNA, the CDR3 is TGTGCCAGCAGCGTAGGGATTTACGATGAGCAGTTCTTC.

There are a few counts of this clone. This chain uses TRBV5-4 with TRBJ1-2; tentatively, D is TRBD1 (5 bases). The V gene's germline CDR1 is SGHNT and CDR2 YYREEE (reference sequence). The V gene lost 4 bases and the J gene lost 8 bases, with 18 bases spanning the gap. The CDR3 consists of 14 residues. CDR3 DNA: TGTGCCAGCAGCCCGGGGGGGTCTGTAAGAGGCTACACCTTC. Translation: CASSPGGSVRGYTF.

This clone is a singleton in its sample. The CDR3 DNA reads as TGTGCCATCAGCAACCCCGGGACAGGGTTTACCCACGAGCAGTACTTC. Its translation is CAISNPGTGFTHEQYF. The chain employs TRBV10-3 and TRBJ2-7; 9 bases map to TRBD1. J was trimmed by 5 bases and V by 6 bases; bases with no gene match: 14. CDR1 and CDR2 (germline): ENHRY, SYGVKD. The CDR3 sequence is 16 residues long.

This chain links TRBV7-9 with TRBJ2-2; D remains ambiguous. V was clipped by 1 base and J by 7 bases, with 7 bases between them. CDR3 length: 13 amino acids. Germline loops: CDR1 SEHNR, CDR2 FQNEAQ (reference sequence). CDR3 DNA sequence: TGTGCCAGCAGCTTAGAGAACTACGGGGAGCTGTTTTTT. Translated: CASSLENYGELFF.

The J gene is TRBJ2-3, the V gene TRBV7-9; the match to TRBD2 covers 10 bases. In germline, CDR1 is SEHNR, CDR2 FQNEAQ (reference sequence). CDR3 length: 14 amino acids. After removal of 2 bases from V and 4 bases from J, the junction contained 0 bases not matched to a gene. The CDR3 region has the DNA TGTGCCAGCAGCTTAAGCGGGGGGGCAGATACGCAGTATTTT. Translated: CASSLSGGADTQYF.

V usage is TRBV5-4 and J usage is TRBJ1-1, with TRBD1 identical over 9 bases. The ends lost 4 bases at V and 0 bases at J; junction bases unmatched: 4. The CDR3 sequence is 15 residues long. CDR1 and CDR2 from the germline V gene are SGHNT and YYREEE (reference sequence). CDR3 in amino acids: CASSPTGGMNTEAFF. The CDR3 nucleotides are TGTGCCAGCAGCCCGACAGGGGGAATGAACACTGAAGCTTTCTTT. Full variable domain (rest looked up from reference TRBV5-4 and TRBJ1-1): ETGVTQSPTHLIKTRGQQVTLRCSSQSGHNTVSWYQQALGQGPQFIFQYYREEENGRGNFPPRFSGLQFPNYSSELNVNALELDDSALYLCASSPTGGMNTEAFFGQGTRLTVV.

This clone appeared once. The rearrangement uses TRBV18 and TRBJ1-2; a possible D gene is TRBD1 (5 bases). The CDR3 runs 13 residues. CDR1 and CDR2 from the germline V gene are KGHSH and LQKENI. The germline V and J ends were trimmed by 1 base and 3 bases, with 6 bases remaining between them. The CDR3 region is CASSPQQDYGYTF. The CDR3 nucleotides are TGTGCCAGCTCACCACAACAGGACTATGGCTACACCTTC.

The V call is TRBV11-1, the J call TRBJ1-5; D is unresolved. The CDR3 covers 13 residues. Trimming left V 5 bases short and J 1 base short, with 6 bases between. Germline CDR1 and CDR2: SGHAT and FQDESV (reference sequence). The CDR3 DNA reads TGTGCCAGCAGCGACTCGAGCAATCAGCCCCAGCATTTT. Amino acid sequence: CASSDSSNQPQHF.

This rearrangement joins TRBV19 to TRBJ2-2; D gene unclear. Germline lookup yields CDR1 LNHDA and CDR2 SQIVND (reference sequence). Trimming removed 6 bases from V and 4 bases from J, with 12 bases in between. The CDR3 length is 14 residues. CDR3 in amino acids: CASRIDGGTGELFF. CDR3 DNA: TGTGCCAGTAGGATCGACGGTGGCACCGGGGAGCTGTTTTTT.

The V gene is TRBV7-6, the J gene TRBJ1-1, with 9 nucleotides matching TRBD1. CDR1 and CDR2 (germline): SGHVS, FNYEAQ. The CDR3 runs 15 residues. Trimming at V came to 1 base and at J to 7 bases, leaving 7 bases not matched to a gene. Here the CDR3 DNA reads TGTGCCAGCAGCTTAGAGACAGGGGGGAAAGGTGAAGCTTTCTTT. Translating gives CASSLETGGKGEAFF.

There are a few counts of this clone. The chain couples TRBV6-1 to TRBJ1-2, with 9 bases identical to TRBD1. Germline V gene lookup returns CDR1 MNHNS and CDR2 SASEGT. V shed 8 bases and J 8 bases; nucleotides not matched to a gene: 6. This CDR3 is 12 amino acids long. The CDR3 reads CASRDREQGYTF. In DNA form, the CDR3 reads TGTGCCAGCCGGGACAGGGAGCAGGGCTACACCTTC.

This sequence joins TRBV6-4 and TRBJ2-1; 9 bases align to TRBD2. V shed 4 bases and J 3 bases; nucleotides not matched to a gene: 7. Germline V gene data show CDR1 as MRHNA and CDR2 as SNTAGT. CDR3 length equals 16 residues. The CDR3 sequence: CASSVGRGGYYNEQFF. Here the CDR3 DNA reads TGTGCCAGCAGTGTTGGGCGGGGGGGATACTACAATGAGCAGTTCTTC.

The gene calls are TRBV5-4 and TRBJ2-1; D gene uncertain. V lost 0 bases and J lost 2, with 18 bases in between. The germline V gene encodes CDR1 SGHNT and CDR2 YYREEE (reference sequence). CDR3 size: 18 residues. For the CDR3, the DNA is TGTGCCAGCAGCTTGGAGCCTAGGGCCGGGCCGCCCTACAATGAGCAGTTCTTC. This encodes CASSLEPRAGPPYNEQFF.